A selection of T cell receptor beta chains follows, all from one sample in a study of blood T cell repertoires in COVID-19. Produced via immunoSEQ multiplex PCR; TCRdb's table is partial and in-frame only. The data hold 200,000 to 300,000 clones, with approximately 86% observed a single time. Sample: peripheral blood. These receptors were collected from an older woman with active or convalescent COVID-19. CDR3s include the opening cysteine and the closing phenylalanine or tryptophan. D genes are given only for firm matches. The size of a clone is reported for some rows only, either as once, few or many, or as a class for expanded clones.

d_gene	j_gene	abundance	v_gene	CDR3aa	CDR3nt
NA	TRBJ2-2	NA	TRBV7-3	CASSLLPTRNTGELFF	TGTGCCAGCAGCCTCCTACCAACCCGAAACACCGGGGAGCTGTTTTTT
NA	TRBJ1-3	NA	TRBV6-1	CASSEASNSGNTIYF	TGTGCCAGCAGTGAAGCGAGTAACTCTGGAAACACCATATATTTT
TRBD2	TRBJ2-7	NA	TRBV3-1/TRBV3-2	CASSQEREPFLEQYF	TGTGCCAGCAGCCAAGAGCGGGAGCCTTTCCTCGAGCAGTACTTC
TRBD2	TRBJ2-2	NA	TRBV10-2	CASSRSGGRTGELFF	TGCGCCAGCAGTCGTAGCGGGGGGAGAACCGGGGAGCTGTTTTTT
NA	TRBJ2-7	NA	TRBV5-1	CASSLGPMRYEQYF	TGCGCCAGCAGCTTGGGCCCGATGAGATACGAGCAGTACTTC
NA	TRBJ1-2	few	TRBV2	CASSAGRGYTF	TGTGCCAGCAGTGCCGGGAGAGGCTACACCTTC
TRBD2	TRBJ2-3	NA	TRBV11-2	CASSLRSGGADTQYF	TGTGCCAGCAGCTTGAGGAGCGGGGGCGCAGATACGCAGTATTTT
NA	TRBJ2-2	once	TRBV2	CASSRGSNTGELFF	TGTGCCAGCAGTAGGGGATCGAACACCGGGGAGCTGTTTTTT
NA	TRBJ2-6	NA	TRBV11-3	CASSPWGEGAGANVLTF	TGTGCCAGCAGCCCCTGGGGGGAGGGGGCTGGGGCCAACGTCCTGACTTTC
NA	TRBJ2-7	NA	TRBV6-5	CASRDPGQSYEQYF	TGTGCCAGCAGGGATCCGGGACAATCCTACGAGCAGTACTTC
TRBD2	TRBJ2-7	once	TRBV7-2	CASSLVAGVAYEQYF	TGTGCCAGCAGCTTAGTGGCGGGAGTTGCCTACGAGCAGTACTTC
TRBD1	TRBJ1-2	NA	TRBV19	CASSIMTGGRYGYTF	TGTGCCAGTAGTATTATGACAGGGGGACGCTATGGCTACACCTTC
NA	TRBJ1-2	NA	TRBV25-1	CASRVGFGGYTF	TGTGCCAGCCGGGTAGGATTTGGTGGCTACACCTTC
NA	TRBJ2-6	NA	TRBV29-1	CSVRASGANVLTF	TGCAGCGTCAGGGCTTCTGGGGCCAACGTCCTGACTTTC
TRBD1	TRBJ1-1	few	TRBV2	CASVRGRLNTEAFF	TGTGCCAGCGTGAGGGGGCGCTTGAACACTGAAGCTTTCTTT
NA	TRBJ2-3	once	TRBV30	CAWSGGLDTDTQYF	TGTGCCTGGAGTGGTGGACTTGACACAGATACGCAGTATTTT
NA	TRBJ1-1	NA	TRBV28	CASRGGVYTEAFF	TGTGCCAGCAGAGGCGGGGTTTACACTGAAGCTTTCTTT
TRBD1	TRBJ1-1	NA	TRBV6-1	CASSDRGRIGTEAFF	TGTGCCAGCAGTGACAGGGGGAGGATTGGCACTGAAGCTTTCTTT
TRBD1	TRBJ2-3	NA	TRBV19	CASSTTGALSTDTQYF	TGTGCCAGTAGTACAACAGGGGCTTTAAGCACAGATACGCAGTATTTT
NA	TRBJ1-1	once	TRBV6-5	CASTRGEGRYTEAFF	TGTGCCAGCACCCGCGGAGAGGGTAGGTACACTGAAGCTTTCTTT
NA	TRBJ1-2	NA	TRBV2	CASSEALRARGIYGYTF	TGTGCCAGCAGTGAAGCGCTTCGGGCCCGGGGGATTTATGGCTACACCTTC
TRBD1	TRBJ2-7	NA	TRBV5-8	CASSTTGSPYEQYF	TGTGCCAGCAGCACGACAGGGAGCCCCTACGAGCAGTACTTC
TRBD2	TRBJ2-1	NA	TRBV24-1	CATAGLAGVNEQFF	TGTGCCACCGCCGGACTAGCGGGAGTCAATGAGCAGTTCTTC
TRBD2	TRBJ2-3	NA	TRBV19	CASSIGASGGTDTQYF	TGTGCCAGTAGTATCGGGGCTAGCGGAGGCACAGATACGCAGTATTTT
TRBD2	TRBJ2-1	NA	TRBV4-1	CASSQDSGRGNEQFF	TGCGCCAGCAGCCAAGATAGCGGGAGGGGGAATGAGCAGTTCTTC
NA	TRBJ1-4	NA	TRBV12-3/TRBV12-4	CASRPGGGEKLFF	TGTGCCAGCAGGCCCGGTGGGGGGGAAAAACTGTTTTTT
NA	TRBJ1-1	once	TRBV10-3	CAISTTFDRGTEAFF	TGTGCCATCAGTACAACCTTCGACAGAGGAACTGAAGCTTTCTTT
NA	TRBJ2-5	NA	TRBV18	CASGGGDGTQYF	TGTGCCAGCGGAGGGGGCGACGGGACCCAGTACTTC
TRBD2	TRBJ2-7	NA	TRBV6-1	CASSEMTSEFYEQYF	TGTGCCAGCAGTGAGATGACTAGCGAATTCTACGAGCAGTACTTC
NA	TRBJ2-1	NA	TRBV6-4	CASSHEAGAFFNEQFF	TGTGCCAGCAGCCACGAGGCGGGGGCTTTCTTCAATGAGCAGTTCTTC
NA	TRBJ1-2	NA	TRBV6-1	CASSEGQPYGYTF	TGTGCCAGCAGTGAAGGACAGCCCTATGGCTACACCTTC
NA	TRBJ2-5	NA	TRBV7-6	CASSPIRAGLTYQETQYF	TGTGCCAGCAGCCCAATACGGGCAGGACTTACCTACCAAGAGACCCAGTACTTC
TRBD1	TRBJ1-6	NA	TRBV18	CASSPPWTGGGNSPLHF	TGTGCCAGCTCACCACCCTGGACAGGAGGAGGTAATTCACCCCTCCACTTT
TRBD1	TRBJ2-3	NA	TRBV5-1	CASRQSGTGGTDTQYF	TGCGCCAGCAGACAATCCGGGACAGGGGGCACAGATACGCAGTATTTT
TRBD1	TRBJ1-5	NA	TRBV5-1	CASSSTGGQPQHF	TGCGCCAGCAGCTCGACAGGGGGCCAGCCCCAGCATTTT
TRBD1	TRBJ1-5	few	TRBV9	CASSASGGGQPQHF	TGTGCCAGCAGCGCATCAGGGGGCGGTCAGCCCCAGCATTTT
TRBD1	TRBJ2-5	NA	TRBV19	CASSPWTGGQETQYF	TGTGCCAGTAGTCCATGGACAGGGGGCCAAGAGACCCAGTACTTC
TRBD1	TRBJ2-5	NA	TRBV5-1	CASSSNARQGRQETQYF	TGCGCCAGCAGCTCCAACGCCCGACAGGGTCGACAAGAGACCCAGTACTTC
NA	TRBJ1-1	NA	TRBV30	CAWSGQVNTEAFF	TGTGCCTGGAGTGGACAGGTGAACACTGAAGCTTTCTTT
TRBD1	TRBJ1-2	NA	TRBV30	CAWSVGGPRDGYTF	TGTGCCTGGAGTGTAGGGGGCCCCAGAGATGGCTACACCTTC
NA	TRBJ2-2	NA	TRBV14	CASSPRTGRAPLSTGELFF	TGTGCCAGCAGCCCCAGAACAGGGCGGGCCCCCTTGAGCACCGGGGAGCTGTTTTTT
NA	TRBJ2-2	NA	TRBV5-4	CASSLDRVPTGAGELFF	TGTGCCAGCAGCTTGGACAGGGTACCAACTGGGGCCGGGGAGCTGTTTTTT
TRBD1	TRBJ1-1	NA	TRBV19	CARAGGDTEAFF	TGTGCCAGGGCAGGGGGAGACACTGAAGCTTTCTTT
TRBD1	TRBJ2-5	few	TRBV24-1	CATSDTRGPQETQYF	TGTGCCACCAGTGATACGAGGGGGCCCCAAGAGACCCAGTACTTC
NA	TRBJ1-6	NA	TRBV6-6	CASSGTRLYSPLHF	TGTGCCAGCAGTGGAACCCGACTGTATTCACCCCTCCACTTT
NA	TRBJ1-2	NA	TRBV4-2	CASSQDRYGYTF	TGTGCCAGCAGCCAAGACCGCTATGGCTACACCTTC
NA	TRBJ2-2	NA	TRBV2	CASTQVITGELFF	TGTGCCAGCACGCAGGTCATCACCGGGGAGCTGTTTTTT
TRBD2	TRBJ2-7	NA	TRBV7-2	CASSLGLAGVEQYF	TGTGCCAGCAGCTTAGGCCTAGCGGGAGTCGAGCAGTACTTC
NA	TRBJ2-1	NA	TRBV20-1	CSASPTSISVTYNEQFF	TGCAGTGCTAGTCCCACCAGCATTAGCGTAACGTACAATGAGCAGTTCTTC
NA	TRBJ1-4	NA	TRBV6-5	CASSSQARTEKLFF	TGTGCCAGCAGTTCCCAAGCACGGACAGAAAAACTGTTTTTT
TRBD1	TRBJ1-1	NA	TRBV6-5	CASSKTGFATEAFF	TGTGCCAGCAGTAAGACAGGGTTCGCTACTGAAGCTTTCTTT
NA	TRBJ2-3	NA	TRBV10-2	CASSERDSGGTDTQYF	TGCGCCAGCAGTGAGCGGGACAGTGGAGGGACAGATACGCAGTATTTT
NA	TRBJ2-3	NA	TRBV6-4	CASSDGGDTDTQYF	TGTGCCAGCAGTGATGGCGGGGACACAGATACGCAGTATTTT
TRBD1	TRBJ1-2	NA	TRBV5-1	CASSLLPDRVDGYTF	TGCGCCAGCAGCTTGCTTCCCGACAGGGTTGATGGCTACACCTTC
NA	TRBJ1-2	NA	TRBV6-1	CASSDGPGHGYTF	TGTGCCAGCAGTGACGGTCCCGGTCATGGCTACACCTTC
NA	TRBJ1-4	NA	TRBV18	CASRYAADEKLFF	TGTGCCAGCCGCTACGCGGCGGATGAAAAACTGTTTTTT
TRBD2	TRBJ2-1	NA	TRBV12-3/TRBV12-4	CASTSAGYNEQFF	TGTGCCAGCACCTCAGCGGGGTACAATGAGCAGTTCTTC
NA	TRBJ1-5	once	TRBV15	CATSRDLNRYQPQHF	TGTGCCACCAGCAGAGATTTAAACAGATATCAGCCCCAGCATTTT
TRBD1	TRBJ2-2	NA	TRBV5-6	CASSLEGVGQGFTGELFF	TGTGCCAGCAGCTTGGAAGGGGTTGGACAGGGGTTTACCGGGGAGCTGTTTTTT